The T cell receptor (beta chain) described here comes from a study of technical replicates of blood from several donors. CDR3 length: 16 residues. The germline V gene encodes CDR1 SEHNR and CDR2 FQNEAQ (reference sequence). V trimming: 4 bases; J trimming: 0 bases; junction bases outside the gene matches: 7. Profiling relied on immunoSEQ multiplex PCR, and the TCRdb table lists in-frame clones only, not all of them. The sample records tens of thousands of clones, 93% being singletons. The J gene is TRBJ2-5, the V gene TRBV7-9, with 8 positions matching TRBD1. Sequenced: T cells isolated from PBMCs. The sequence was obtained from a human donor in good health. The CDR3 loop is CASSSRDRQYQETQYF. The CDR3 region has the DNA TGTGCCAGCAGCTCCCGGGACAGGCAGTACCAAGAGACCCAGTACTTC.